This TCR beta chain was identified during a study of cytomegalovirus exposure and HLA in healthy donors. Whole-study findings and limits: Association with HLA alleles at 0.05 false discovery rate was found for 16,951 TCR beta sequences in a later analysis.

Remarks on this clone: Its antigen is unidentified.

Primers: 60 Vbeta forward and 13 Jbeta reverse. Clones were read by immunoSEQ multiplex PCR, and TCRdb kept only the in-frame ones, dropping some. The table records some 130,000 clones, roughly 77% of them present only once. Donors consisted of healthy bone marrow donors. Nominally healthy donors were sampled, though unrecorded immune exposures were likely. The receptor's source is a male donor in good health and CMV-seronegative. Sequencing was carried out using PBMCs.

The CDR3 DNA follows: TGTGCCAGCAGTGAGTACAGTGCTAACTATGGCTACACCTTC. It is translated as CASSEYSANYGYTF. The rearrangement joins TRBV6-1 to TRBJ1-2; D is unclear. This CDR3 region has 14 residues. V was clipped by 3 bases and J by 0 bases, with 8 bases between them. CDR1 and CDR2 (germline): MNHNS, SASEGT.